Included here is one T cell receptor beta chain sequence, with context. Its antigen remains unknown. The PCR had 60 Vbeta and 13 Jbeta primers. TCRdb's copy holds only in-frame clones and misses some; the assay was immunoSEQ multiplex PCR. Of over 150,000 clones in the sample, roughly four fifths are singletons; the top ten hold around 10%. This record belongs to a study of cytomegalovirus exposure and HLA in healthy donors. General study findings and limits: In a later analysis, CMV-associated beta chains were mostly HLA-associated, it appeared.

Germline V gene sequence: CDR1 MNHEY, CDR2 SVGAGI. The CDR3 spans 13 residues. Germline trimming cut 6 bases from V and 5 bases from J; bases unmatched to any gene: 6. The TCR originated in a man aged 50-59 years in good health and CMV-seropositive. This chain joins TRBV6-5 and TRBJ2-7; 8 bases match TRBD1. Sequences were obtained from PBMCs. Written as DNA, the CDR3 is TGTGCCAGCAGCCGGACAGGGTCCCACGAGCAGTACTTC. It yields the protein CASSRTGSHEQYF.